These 13 T cell receptor beta chains were sequenced from one sample in a study of cytomegalovirus exposure and HLA in healthy donors. Primers: 60 Vbeta forward and 13 Jbeta reverse. Data came from immunoSEQ multiplex PCR; TCRdb stores just in-frame clones and leaves some out. The sample holds 150,000 or so clones. The specimen was PBMCs. These receptors all stem from a woman aged 50 to 65 in good health and CMV-seronegative.

The chain employs TRBV4-1 and TRBJ2-3; D might be TRBD2 (5 bases). This CDR3 is built from 15 residues. In germline, CDR1 is MGHRA, CDR2 YSYEKL. V was pared by 3 bases and J by 1 base, with 11 bases between. CDR3 protein: CASSQTRGGTDTQYF. For the CDR3, the DNA is TGCGCCAGCAGCCAGACCCGGGGTGGCACAGATACGCAGTATTTT.

The rearrangement joins TRBV4-1 to TRBJ2-2; tentatively, D is TRBD2 (6 bases). Trimming took off 4 bases at V and 5 bases at J, with 17 bases between the two ends. This CDR3 has 16 residues. In germline, CDR1 is MGHRA, CDR2 YSYEKL. The CDR3 sequence is CASSRPPGTATGELFF. The CDR3 coding sequence is TGCGCCAGCAGCCGACCTCCTGGGACTGCGACCGGGGAGCTGTTTTTT.

The gene calls are TRBV15 and TRBJ2-1; TRBD2 matches at 10 bases. The V and J ends lost 3 bases and 8 bases, in that order; junction bases with no gene match: 10. Germline loops: CDR1 LNHNV, CDR2 YYDKDF (reference sequence). CDR3 length equals 16 residues. The CDR3 reads CATSSPGLAPVDEQFF. CDR3 sequence (DNA): TGTGCCACCAGCAGCCCGGGACTAGCGCCAGTGGATGAGCAGTTCTTC. The entire variable domain, with the rest obtained from reference TRBV15 and TRBJ2-1, is as follows: DAMVIQNPRYQVTQFGKPVTLSCSQTLNHNVMYWYQQKSSQAPKLLFHYYDKDFNNEADTPDNFQSRRPNTSFCFLDIRSPGLGDTAMYLCATSSPGLAPVDEQFFGPGTRLTVL.

Here the CDR3 reads CASSFLQPQHF. The CDR3 DNA sequence: TGTGCCAGCAGTTTTCTCCAGCCCCAGCATTTT. This chain connects TRBV28 to TRBJ1-5, with D hard to call. Germline lookup yields CDR1 MDHEN and CDR2 SYDVKM. Trimming took 3 bases from V and 7 from J, leaving 4 bases between them. The length of the CDR3 is 11 residues. The full variable domain, in which reference TRBV28 and TRBJ1-5 provide the parts outside the CDR3, is DVKVTQSSRYLVKRTGEKVFLECVQDMDHENMFWYRQDPGLGLRLIYFSYDVKMKEKGDIPEGYSVSREKKERFSLILESASTNQTSMYLCASSFLQPQHFGDGTRLSIL.

The chain couples TRBV6-1 to TRBJ2-7, with 7 bases matching TRBD2. Trimming cost V 7 bases and J 2 bases; bases outside gene matches: 11. Germline V gene data show CDR1 as MNHNS and CDR2 as SASEGT. The CDR3 covers 15 residues. As DNA, the CDR3 is TGTGCCAGCAACCAGCGGGGCGCCACAGCCTACGAGCAGTACTTC. Encoded protein: CASNQRGATAYEQYF.

CDR3: CASSQGGAGRGREQYF. CDR3 in DNA: TGTGCCAGCAGCCAGGGCGGAGCGGGGAGAGGGCGCGAGCAGTACTTC. This sequence joins TRBV7-2 and TRBJ2-7, with 7 positions matching TRBD2. The junction had 16 bases not matched to a gene; V was cut back by 5 bases and J by 6 bases. Germline V gene data show CDR1 as SGHTA and CDR2 as FQGNSA. CDR3 length: 16 amino acids.

Here the CDR3 reads CAWSVRGQAVNTF. In nucleotides, the CDR3 is TGTGCCTGGAGTGTACGGGGACAGGCGGTTAACACCTTC. The rearrangement joins TRBV30 to TRBJ1-2; TRBD1 matches 8 bases. The junction had 9 bases not matched to a gene; V was cut back by 0 bases and J by 12 bases. In germline, CDR1 is GTSNPN, CDR2 SVGIG (reference sequence). This CDR3 is 13 amino acids long.

The chain couples TRBV4-1 to TRBJ1-4, with 7 bases that match TRBD1. Germline loops: CDR1 MGHRA, CDR2 YSYEKL. Trimming removed 3 bases from V and 5 bases from J; junction bases left unmatched: 9. This CDR3 has 16 amino acids. The CDR3, as DNA: TGCGCCAGCAGCCAGCGAGGGACAGTACCCAATGAAAAACTGTTTTTT. Its translation is CASSQRGTVPNEKLFF.

The chain has TRBV7-9 and TRBJ1-5, with 7 bases matching TRBD1. CDR3 length equals 14 residues. Trimming took 3 bases from V and 6 from J; bases not matched to a gene: 5. Germline values: CDR1 SEHNR, CDR2 FQNEAQ (reference sequence). The CDR3 protein is CASSFGRGVQPQHF. The CDR3, as DNA: TGTGCCAGCAGCTTTGGCAGGGGGGTTCAGCCCCAGCATTTT. The full variable domain, in which reference TRBV7-9 and TRBJ1-5 provide the parts outside the CDR3, is DTGVSQNPRHKITKRGQNVTFRCDPISEHNRLYWYRQTLGQGPEFLTYFQNEAQLEKSRLLSDRFSAERPKGSFSTLEIQRTEQGDSAMYLCASSFGRGVQPQHFGDGTRLSIL.

The chain combines TRBV5-6 with TRBJ2-5, with a possible D match to TRBD1 (6 bases). Trimming stripped 3 bases from V and 0 bases from J, with 9 bases between. The germline gives CDR1 SGHDT, CDR2 YYEEEE. The CDR3 length is 14 residues. The CDR3 nucleotides are TGTGCCAGCAGCTGGACAGCGTACCAAGAGACCCAGTACTTC. It specifies CASSWTAYQETQYF. Looking up the rest from reference TRBV5-6 and TRBJ2-5 gives the full variable domain: DAGVTQSPTHLIKTRGQQVTLRCSPKSGHDTVSWYQQALGQGPQFIFQYYEEEERQRGNFPDRFSGHQFPNYSSELNVNALLLGDSALYLCASSWTAYQETQYFGPGTRLLVL.

V is TRBV30 and J is TRBJ1-4; no clear D gene. The germline V and J ends were trimmed by 3 bases and 5 bases, with 10 bases remaining between them. The V gene's germline CDR1 is GTSNPN and CDR2 SVGIG (reference sequence). This CDR3 has 13 amino acids. The CDR3 sequence: CAWRMAANEKLFF. The DNA of the CDR3 is TGTGCCTGGAGGATGGCGGCGAATGAAAAACTGTTTTTT.

The chain couples TRBV6-5 to TRBJ1-2, with TRBD1 as a possible D gene (5 bases). The CDR3 runs to 12 residues. The germline V gene encodes CDR1 MNHEY and CDR2 SVGAGI. V was pared by 8 bases and J by 4 bases, with 11 bases between. CDR3 nucleotide sequence: TGTGCCAGCGGCGCTGACAGCTATGGCTACACCTTC. It translates to CASGADSYGYTF.

The rearrangement links TRBV5-8 to TRBJ2-5; 7 bases are shared with TRBD1. There are 13 residues in the CDR3. V was pared by 6 bases and J by 3 bases, with 5 bases of the junction left unmatched. Germline V gene data show CDR1 as SGHTS and CDR2 as YDEGEE. The CDR3 sequence is CASNLDREETQYF. DNA for the CDR3: TGTGCCAGCAACTTAGACAGGGAAGAGACCCAGTACTTC.